Following are 6 T cell receptor beta chains from one sample sequenced in a study of control samples from healthy donors and cancer patients. Here immunoSEQ multiplex PCR was the method, and the copy in TCRdb shows in-frame clones only, minus some. The sample lists approximately 170,000 clones; 90% were seen once. The sequenced sample consisted of blood. The receptors were gathered from a woman aged 45 to 65 in good health.

The chain has TRBV5-4 and TRBJ2-5, with a tentative D call TRBD2 (6 bases). In germline, CDR1 is SGHNT, CDR2 YYREEE (reference sequence). The CDR3 is 16 residues long. Between the trimmed V and J ends, which lost 0 bases and 7 bases, there was a span of 19 bases. The CDR3 spells CASSLAAVSGRGTQYF. The CDR3 coding sequence is TGTGCCAGCAGCTTGGCGGCAGTTAGCGGAAGAGGGACCCAGTACTTC. The variable domain in full, with the rest retrieved from reference TRBV5-4 and TRBJ2-5, is ETGVTQSPTHLIKTRGQQVTLRCSSQSGHNTVSWYQQALGQGPQFIFQYYREEENGRGNFPPRFSGLQFPNYSSELNVNALELDDSALYLCASSLAAVSGRGTQYFGPGTRLLVL.

V and J are TRBV28 and TRBJ1-1; weak D call: TRBD1 (5 bases). Trimming cost V 2 bases and J 0 bases, with 10 bases left between them. This CDR3 is 15 amino acids long. Per the germline V gene, CDR1 is MDHEN and CDR2 is SYDVKM. CDR3: CASSLVAGLNTEAFF. The CDR3 region has the DNA TGTGCCAGCAGTTTAGTGGCAGGGTTGAACACTGAAGCTTTCTTT.

V usage is TRBV28 and J usage is TRBJ2-2; 12 nucleotides agree with TRBD2. The V gene's germline CDR1 is MDHEN and CDR2 SYDVKM. The CDR3 has 18 amino acids. V was clipped by 4 bases and J by 7 bases; unmatched bases: 13. This chain's CDR3 is CASSSSHASGRAGGELFF. The CDR3 DNA reads TGTGCCAGCAGTTCCAGTCATGCTAGCGGGAGGGCCGGCGGGGAGCTGTTTTTT.

This chain links TRBV6-5 with TRBJ2-3; 11 nucleotides agree with TRBD1. CDR1 is MNHEY and CDR2 is SVGAGI in the germline V gene. The CDR3 length is 15 residues. Unmatched junction bases numbered 2, after V lost 2 bases and J lost 4 bases. The CDR3: CASSYRTGGPDTQYF. The DNA of the CDR3 is TGTGCCAGCAGTTACCGGACAGGGGGCCCAGATACGCAGTATTTT.

This chain links TRBV4-3 with TRBJ1-1, with D possibly being TRBD1 (6 bases). Trimming took 0 bases from V and 11 from J, leaving 13 bases between them. The germline gives CDR1 LGHNA, CDR2 YSLEER. The length of the CDR3 is 13 residues. CDR3 bases: TGCGCCAGCAGCCAAGATGGGGGGCGGGTGGCTTTCTTT. Protein sequence: CASSQDGGRVAFF.

This clone was counted between two and nine times. J is TRBJ2-3 and V is TRBV7-9; weak D call: TRBD2 (7 bases). CDR1 is SEHNR, CDR2 FQNEAQ, per germline (reference sequence). CDR3 length: 17 amino acids. The V end was cut by 10 bases, the J end by 2 bases, with 25 bases between. CDR3 loop: CATAPWGGGAPTDTQYF. The CDR3 region has the DNA TGTGCCACCGCCCCCTGGGGTGGGGGGGCCCCCACAGATACGCAGTATTTT.